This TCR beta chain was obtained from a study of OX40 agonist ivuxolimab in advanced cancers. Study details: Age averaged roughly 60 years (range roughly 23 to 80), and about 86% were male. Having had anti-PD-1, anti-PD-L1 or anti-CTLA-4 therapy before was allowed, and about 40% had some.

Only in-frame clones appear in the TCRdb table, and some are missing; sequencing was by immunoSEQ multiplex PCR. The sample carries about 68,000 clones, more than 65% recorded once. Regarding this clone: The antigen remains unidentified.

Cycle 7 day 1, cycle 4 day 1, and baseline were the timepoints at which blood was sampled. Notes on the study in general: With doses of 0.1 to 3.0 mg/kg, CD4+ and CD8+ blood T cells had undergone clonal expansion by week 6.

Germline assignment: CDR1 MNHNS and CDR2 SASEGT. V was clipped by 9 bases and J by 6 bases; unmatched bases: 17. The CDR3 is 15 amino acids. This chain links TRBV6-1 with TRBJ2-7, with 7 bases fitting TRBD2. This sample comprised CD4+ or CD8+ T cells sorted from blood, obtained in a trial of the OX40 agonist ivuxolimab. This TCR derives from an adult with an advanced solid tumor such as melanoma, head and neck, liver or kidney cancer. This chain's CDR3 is CASLRGGSGAGEQYF. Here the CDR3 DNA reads TGTGCCAGTCTCCGAGGTGGAAGCGGGGCAGGCGAGCAGTACTTC.